This TCR beta chain was observed in a study of T cell responses to AZD1222 COVID-19 vaccine. On the study more broadly: Pooling was applied to second doses at about 4 or about 12 weeks. Study results and limitations: Only a handful of people who got AZD1222 tested seropositive at baseline.

This table comes from immunoSEQ multiplex PCR, and its TCRdb copy is limited to in-frame clones, with some not included. The sample records tens of thousands of clones, 80% to 90% being singletons. Notes on this clone: What it binds is unknown.

Material: peripheral blood, obtained on day 0 of AZD1222 vaccination. The receptor's source is an adult in good health.

In DNA form, the CDR3 reads TGTGCCAGCAGCCGTGACAGGGCGTGGAGCTATGGCTACACCTTC. This codes for CASSRDRAWSYGYTF. The chain employs TRBV4-2 and TRBJ1-2; 7 bases are a match to TRBD1. Germline V gene sequence: CDR1 LGHNA, CDR2 YNFKEQ. Trimming cost V 4 bases and J 4 bases; bases outside gene matches: 9. There are 15 residues in the CDR3.